The clone carrying this T cell receptor (beta chain) was seen repeatedly, ten times or more. Building the TCR beta libraries relied on iRepertoire HTBI primers, and CDR3 regions underwent Arm-PCR. One entry per CDR3 protein, called by TCRdb with MiXCR from the multiplex PCR reads. The sample records roughly 420,000 distinct CDR3 sequences, about 14% being singletons. Indicated time point: newly diagnosed GD, antithyroid drugs for less than 3 months. Construction of the TCR library relied on RNA isolated from PBMCs. The authors diagnosed Graves' disease using American Thyroid Association guidelines. This entry belongs to a study of regulatory T cells in long-lasting Graves disease. Germline loops: CDR1 SNHLY, CDR2 FYNNEI. The length of the CDR3 is 16 residues. The J segment lost 5 bases and the V segment lost 5 bases, leaving 11 bases of the junction unmatched.

This rearrangement joins TRBV2 to TRBJ1-5; 8 bases agree with TRBD1. The specimen was peripheral blood mononuclear cells (PBMCs), collected at new diagnosis, from a patient treated with antithyroid drugs. This receptor was obtained from a female donor with Graves disease. The CDR3 coding sequence is TGTGCCAGCAGTACCGCCGGGACAGGCAGTGATCAGCCCCAGCATTTT. Its translation is CASSTAGTGSDQPQHF.